These T cell receptor beta chains were read from a single sample in a study of identical twins. TCRdb reprocessed the 5' RACE reads via MiXCR and lists one record per CDR3 protein. The sample lists some 790,000 distinct CDR3 sequences; around a sixth were seen once. The data were also submitted as part of a second study, on T cells expressing NK-cell markers.

The source material was PBMCs. The origin of the receptors is a young woman in good health. Each CDR3 is given with its conserved first and last residue. D genes are given only for firm matches. Part of the rows lack a size; the others show once, few, many or a class for expanded clones.

abundance: -
v_gene: TRBV11-2
j_gene: TRBJ1-3
len: 18
d_gene: -
CDR3nt: TGTGCCAGCAGCGATCGCGGGACACCCCAAGGTGCTGGAAACACCATATATTTT
CDR3aa: CASSDRGTPQGAGNTIYF

abundance: -
v_gene: TRBV20-1
j_gene: TRBJ2-1
len: 13
d_gene: TRBD2
CDR3nt: TGCAGTGCAAGCGGGAGGGGTAACAATGAGCAGTTCTTC
CDR3aa: CSASGRGNNEQFF

abundance: -
v_gene: TRBV27
j_gene: TRBJ2-3
len: 15
d_gene: -
CDR3nt: TGTGCCAGCAGGCGGACTGCCACTAGCACAGATACGCAGTATTTT
CDR3aa: CASRRTATSTDTQYF

abundance: few
v_gene: TRBV5-1
j_gene: TRBJ1-1
len: 13
d_gene: -
CDR3nt: TGCGCCAGCAGCCCCGAAAGGACAACGGAAGCTTTCTTT
CDR3aa: CASSPERTTEAFF

abundance: few
v_gene: TRBV7-2
j_gene: TRBJ2-3
len: 12
d_gene: -
CDR3nt: TGTGCCAGCAGGATCATGCCAGATACGCAGTATTTT
CDR3aa: CASRIMPDTQYF

abundance: -
v_gene: TRBV27
j_gene: TRBJ2-2
len: 20
d_gene: -
CDR3nt: TGTGCCAGCAGTTTATTTTCCGTTACCTTAATCGAAGGGAACACCGGGGAGCTGTTTTTT
CDR3aa: CASSLFSVTLIEGNTGELFF

abundance: few
v_gene: TRBV29-1
j_gene: TRBJ2-3
len: 13
d_gene: TRBD1
CDR3nt: TGCAGCGTGGACAGGGGGTCGTTGGATACGCAGTATTTT
CDR3aa: CSVDRGSLDTQYF

abundance: -
v_gene: TRBV6-1
j_gene: TRBJ1-2
len: 13
d_gene: -
CDR3nt: TGTGCCAGCAGGCAGACCGCTAACTATGGCTACACCTTC
CDR3aa: CASRQTANYGYTF

abundance: -
v_gene: TRBV7-3
j_gene: TRBJ2-2
len: 13
d_gene: TRBD2
CDR3nt: TGTGCCAGCAGCCGAAGCGGGGACGGGGAGCTGTTTTTT
CDR3aa: CASSRSGDGELFF

abundance: -
v_gene: TRBV20-1
j_gene: TRBJ2-1
len: 16
d_gene: TRBD2
CDR3nt: TGCAGTGCTCTCGGACTAGCGGGGAGCTCCTACAATGAGCAGTTCTTC
CDR3aa: CSALGLAGSSYNEQFF

abundance: few
v_gene: TRBV10-3
j_gene: TRBJ2-1
len: 15
d_gene: TRBD2
CDR3nt: TGTGCCATCAGTGAGCTTAGCGGGTCCTACAATGAGCAGTTCTTC
CDR3aa: CAISELSGSYNEQFF

abundance: -
v_gene: TRBV7-2
j_gene: TRBJ1-1
len: 15
d_gene: TRBD1
CDR3nt: TGTGCCAGCACCCCGAGGGGCAGGGGGGACACTGAAGCTTTCTTT
CDR3aa: CASTPRGRGDTEAFF

abundance: once
v_gene: TRBV7-3
j_gene: TRBJ1-6
len: 13
d_gene: -
CDR3nt: TGTGCCATCAGCTTGCGGGGTAGTTCACCCCTCCACTTT
CDR3aa: CAISLRGSSPLHF

abundance: few
v_gene: TRBV19
j_gene: TRBJ2-7
len: 13
d_gene: -
CDR3nt: TGTGCCACTGAAGGGACCGCTTTTGGGGAGCAGTACTTC
CDR3aa: CATEGTAFGEQYF

abundance: few
v_gene: TRBV20-1
j_gene: TRBJ2-7
len: 13
d_gene: -
CDR3nt: TGCAGTGCTAGGTGGGGCAGCTTAGGCGAGCAGTACTTC
CDR3aa: CSARWGSLGEQYF

abundance: few
v_gene: TRBV4-2
j_gene: TRBJ2-4
len: 18
d_gene: TRBD2
CDR3nt: TGTGCCAGCAGCCAAGAGGGGTGGAGTAGCGGGGAAAAAAACATTCAGTACTTC
CDR3aa: CASSQEGWSSGEKNIQYF

abundance: -
v_gene: TRBV11-3
j_gene: TRBJ2-3
len: 14
d_gene: -
CDR3nt: TGTGCCAGCAGCTTAGGGATCTGGTCAGATACGCAGTATTTT
CDR3aa: CASSLGIWSDTQYF

abundance: many
v_gene: TRBV6-1
j_gene: TRBJ2-3
len: 13
d_gene: TRBD1
CDR3nt: TGTGCCAGCAGTAGGGACAGAACAGATACGCAGTATTTT
CDR3aa: CASSRDRTDTQYF

abundance: -
v_gene: TRBV11-2
j_gene: TRBJ2-1
len: 14
d_gene: -
CDR3nt: TGTGCCAGCAGCTTAGTCGAGCGGAACAATGAGCAGTTCTTC
CDR3aa: CASSLVERNNEQFF

abundance: -
v_gene: TRBV25-1
j_gene: TRBJ2-5
len: 13
d_gene: -
CDR3nt: TGTGCCAGCAGTGAATGGGAGGAAGAGACCCAGTACTTC
CDR3aa: CASSEWEEETQYF

abundance: -
v_gene: TRBV11-2
j_gene: TRBJ1-6
len: 14
d_gene: -
CDR3nt: TGTGCCAGCAGCTTAGATCCGGGTGGATCACCCCTCCACTTT
CDR3aa: CASSLDPGGSPLHF

abundance: -
v_gene: TRBV7-8
j_gene: TRBJ2-5
len: 15
d_gene: -
CDR3nt: TGTGCCAGCAGCTTAGGACAGGTGTACCAAGAGACCCAGTACTTC
CDR3aa: CASSLGQVYQETQYF

abundance: few
v_gene: TRBV24-1
j_gene: TRBJ2-3
len: 16
d_gene: TRBD2
CDR3nt: TGTGCCACCAGTGCCCGAGCGGGGTTAACCACAGATACGCAGTATTTT
CDR3aa: CATSARAGLTTDTQYF

abundance: few
v_gene: TRBV12-3/TRBV12-4
j_gene: TRBJ2-6
len: 15
d_gene: -
CDR3nt: TGTGCCAGCAGTAGTGACCCCTCCGGGGCCAACGTCCTGACTTTC
CDR3aa: CASSSDPSGANVLTF

abundance: few
v_gene: TRBV12-3/TRBV12-4
j_gene: TRBJ1-5
len: 14
d_gene: TRBD1
CDR3nt: TGTGCCAGCAGTTTCGACAGGGGGCTTCAGCCCCAGCATTTT
CDR3aa: CASSFDRGLQPQHF

abundance: -
v_gene: TRBV6-1
j_gene: TRBJ2-1
len: 19
d_gene: TRBD2
CDR3nt: TGTGCCAGCAGTGATCCGGGACTAGCGGGGCTATCCTCCTACAATGAGCAGTTCTTC
CDR3aa: CASSDPGLAGLSSYNEQFF

abundance: -
v_gene: TRBV23-1
j_gene: TRBJ1-5
len: 17
d_gene: -
CDR3nt: TGCGCCAGCAGTCAATGGCGCGGCTCTTGCGCAGATCAGCCCCAGCATTTT
CDR3aa: CASSQWRGSCADQPQHF

abundance: few
v_gene: TRBV11-1
j_gene: TRBJ2-7
len: 18
d_gene: TRBD1
CDR3nt: TGTGCCAGCAGCTTAGGTGCAGGGGGCGCTTTGGGGTCCTACGAGCAGTACTTC
CDR3aa: CASSLGAGGALGSYEQYF

abundance: -
v_gene: TRBV20-1
j_gene: TRBJ2-7
len: 13
d_gene: -
CDR3nt: TGCAGTGCTAGCGAAGCGAGCTCCTACGAGCAGTACTTC
CDR3aa: CSASEASSYEQYF